This is a list of T cell receptor beta chains from one sample in a study of technical replicates of blood from a few donors. Profiled with immunoSEQ multiplex PCR; TCRdb holds only in-frame clones, not every one. The sample has 75,000 to 100,000 clones, roughly 95% seen once. The sample taken for sequencing was T cells isolated from PBMCs. All receptors come from a human donor in good health. CDR3s include the opening cysteine and the closing phenylalanine or tryptophan. Fields, in order: CDR3 DNA, CDR3 protein, J gene, D gene, V gene, clone size. D genes are given only for firm matches. Rows give clone size only sometimes, using once, few, many, or a class for an expanded clone.

CDR3nt: TGTGCCAGCAGCCCCGGGGACAGGGGCTCGAGCAATCAGCCCCAGCATTTT; CDR3aa: CASSPGDRGSSNQPQHF; j_gene: TRBJ1-5; d_gene: TRBD1; v_gene: TRBV7-8; abundance: NA
CDR3nt: TGTGCCAGCAGCACTATCGGGACAGGGGGCCCTTCTCAAGAGACCCAGTACTTC; CDR3aa: CASSTIGTGGPSQETQYF; j_gene: TRBJ2-5; d_gene: TRBD1; v_gene: TRBV5-6; abundance: NA
CDR3nt: TGTGCCAGTCGGAATGGGGGGGCCGGGGAGCTGTTTTTT; CDR3aa: CASRNGGAGELFF; j_gene: TRBJ2-2; d_gene: TRBD2; v_gene: TRBV28; abundance: NA
CDR3nt: TGCGCCAGCAGCTCAGGGAATGGCTACACCTTC; CDR3aa: CASSSGNGYTF; j_gene: TRBJ1-2; d_gene: NA; v_gene: TRBV5-1; abundance: NA
CDR3nt: TGTGCCACCAGCAGGGACAGGGTAGCGTCCTACGAGCAGTACTTC; CDR3aa: CATSRDRVASYEQYF; j_gene: TRBJ2-7; d_gene: TRBD1; v_gene: TRBV15; abundance: NA
CDR3nt: TGTGCCAGCAGCGTAGCGGGGGAGCTATACAATGAGCAGTTCTTC; CDR3aa: CASSVAGELYNEQFF; j_gene: TRBJ2-1; d_gene: TRBD2; v_gene: TRBV6-6; abundance: NA
CDR3nt: TGTGCCAGCAGTGAACTCCGGACAGGGTACAATCAGCCCCAGCATTTT; CDR3aa: CASSELRTGYNQPQHF; j_gene: TRBJ1-5; d_gene: TRBD1; v_gene: TRBV6-1; abundance: NA
CDR3nt: TGTGCCAGCAGTGAACAGGGGAACGAGCAGTACTTC; CDR3aa: CASSEQGNEQYF; j_gene: TRBJ2-7; d_gene: NA; v_gene: TRBV6-1; abundance: NA
CDR3nt: TGTGCCAGCATTACTCATTACGAGCAGTACTTC; CDR3aa: CASITHYEQYF; j_gene: TRBJ2-7; d_gene: NA; v_gene: TRBV6-1; abundance: NA
CDR3nt: TGTGCCAGCAGCTTGGGGTTGGCGGGTAACTCCTACGAGCAGTACTTC; CDR3aa: CASSLGLAGNSYEQYF; j_gene: TRBJ2-7; d_gene: NA; v_gene: TRBV5-4; abundance: NA
CDR3nt: TGTGCCAGCAGTTATGACGGGGGAATCCAGCCCCAGCATTTT; CDR3aa: CASSYDGGIQPQHF; j_gene: TRBJ1-5; d_gene: NA; v_gene: TRBV6-5; abundance: once
CDR3nt: TGTGCCAGCAGTGAGTCAAGGGGGCTCCATGGCTACACCTTC; CDR3aa: CASSESRGLHGYTF; j_gene: TRBJ1-2; d_gene: TRBD1; v_gene: TRBV25-1; abundance: NA
CDR3nt: TGTGCCACCAGGGGAGGGGGTGAAGCTTTCTTT; CDR3aa: CATRGGGEAFF; j_gene: TRBJ1-1; d_gene: NA; v_gene: TRBV6-5; abundance: once
CDR3nt: TGCGCCAGCAGTCCCTATGACGGGTCAAGCCCTTCCTACGAGCAGTACTTC; CDR3aa: CASSPYDGSSPSYEQYF; j_gene: TRBJ2-7; d_gene: NA; v_gene: TRBV5-1; abundance: NA
CDR3nt: TGTGCCAGCAGTGGCCCCGGGACAGGGCTCGAGCAGTACTTC; CDR3aa: CASSGPGTGLEQYF; j_gene: TRBJ2-7; d_gene: TRBD1; v_gene: TRBV27; abundance: NA
CDR3nt: TGTGCCAGCAGCTTAGGACGCGGGAGGGCCTACGAGCAGTACTTC; CDR3aa: CASSLGRGRAYEQYF; j_gene: TRBJ2-7; d_gene: TRBD2; v_gene: TRBV7-8; abundance: NA
CDR3nt: TGTGCCAGCAGCAAAGGGACAGGGGGCGCCTACAATGAGCAGTTCTTC; CDR3aa: CASSKGTGGAYNEQFF; j_gene: TRBJ2-1; d_gene: NA; v_gene: TRBV21-1; abundance: once
CDR3nt: TGTGCCAGCAGTTCCGCCCCGGTCACTGAAGCTTTCTTT; CDR3aa: CASSSAPVTEAFF; j_gene: TRBJ1-1; d_gene: NA; v_gene: TRBV27; abundance: NA
CDR3nt: TGTGCCAGCAGCTTTTTCCAGTTTACCGGGGAGCTGTTTTTT; CDR3aa: CASSFFQFTGELFF; j_gene: TRBJ2-2; d_gene: NA; v_gene: TRBV7-8; abundance: NA
CDR3nt: TGTGCCAGCAACAGCGGTCCCTTAGAGGACTATGGCTACACCTTC; CDR3aa: CASNSGPLEDYGYTF; j_gene: TRBJ1-2; d_gene: NA; v_gene: TRBV7-9; abundance: NA
CDR3nt: TGTGCCAGCAGTGAAGTTCGATGGGACAGGGACGAGCAGTACTTC; CDR3aa: CASSEVRWDRDEQYF; j_gene: TRBJ2-7; d_gene: TRBD1; v_gene: TRBV25-1; abundance: NA
CDR3nt: TGTGCCAGCTCACCATGGGGACAGGGGGTCTACAATGAGCAGTTCTTC; CDR3aa: CASSPWGQGVYNEQFF; j_gene: TRBJ2-1; d_gene: TRBD1; v_gene: TRBV18; abundance: NA
CDR3nt: TGTGCCAGCAGCCAAGAAGGCTGGACTAGCGGGCCCTACAATGAGCAGTTCTTC; CDR3aa: CASSQEGWTSGPYNEQFF; j_gene: TRBJ2-1; d_gene: TRBD2; v_gene: TRBV14; abundance: NA
CDR3nt: TGTGCCAGCAGCTTACACCCAGGGGGCGATCAGCCCCAGCATTTT; CDR3aa: CASSLHPGGDQPQHF; j_gene: TRBJ1-5; d_gene: TRBD1; v_gene: TRBV11-1; abundance: NA
CDR3nt: TGTGCCAGCAGTTTACGCAGGGGAGGGACTGAAGCTTTCTTT; CDR3aa: CASSLRRGGTEAFF; j_gene: TRBJ1-1; d_gene: NA; v_gene: TRBV27; abundance: NA
CDR3nt: TGTGCCAGTAGTATACAGGGGGCCGGACAGCCCCAGCATTTT; CDR3aa: CASSIQGAGQPQHF; j_gene: TRBJ1-5; d_gene: TRBD1; v_gene: TRBV19; abundance: NA
CDR3nt: TGTGCCAGCAGCTCCCGACTAGCTGGGGAGCAGTACTTC; CDR3aa: CASSSRLAGEQYF; j_gene: TRBJ2-7; d_gene: TRBD2; v_gene: TRBV7-2; abundance: once
CDR3nt: TGTGCCAGCAGTTTGCAGGGAGGAGATGAAAAACTGTTTTTT; CDR3aa: CASSLQGGDEKLFF; j_gene: TRBJ1-4; d_gene: NA; v_gene: TRBV5-8; abundance: NA
CDR3nt: TGTGCCAGCAGCCAATTGACGGGAGGGCTCACCTACGAGCAGTACTTC; CDR3aa: CASSQLTGGLTYEQYF; j_gene: TRBJ2-7; d_gene: TRBD2; v_gene: TRBV5-4; abundance: once
CDR3nt: TGTGCCAGCAGTTATACGGCTAGCGGGAGTTATGAGCAGTACTTC; CDR3aa: CASSYTASGSYEQYF; j_gene: TRBJ2-7; d_gene: TRBD2; v_gene: TRBV27; abundance: NA
CDR3nt: TGTGCCAGCAGCCGAGGGAAACCGAAAGAGACCCAGTACTTC; CDR3aa: CASSRGKPKETQYF; j_gene: TRBJ2-5; d_gene: NA; v_gene: TRBV13; abundance: NA
CDR3nt: TGTGCCAGCAGCTTGGGAGTAGCGGACACCTACGAGCAGTACTTC; CDR3aa: CASSLGVADTYEQYF; j_gene: TRBJ2-7; d_gene: NA; v_gene: TRBV7-3; abundance: NA
CDR3nt: TGTGCCAGCAGCCTTGGCGGGAACACCGGGGAGCTGTTTTTT; CDR3aa: CASSLGGNTGELFF; j_gene: TRBJ2-2; d_gene: NA; v_gene: TRBV9; abundance: NA
CDR3nt: TGTGCCAGCAGCTTAGCGCCGGGACAGTCTAACTATGGCTACACCTTC; CDR3aa: CASSLAPGQSNYGYTF; j_gene: TRBJ1-2; d_gene: TRBD1; v_gene: TRBV7-2; abundance: NA
CDR3nt: TGTGCCAGCAGCCAAGGAAGCGGACAAGAGACCCAGTACTTC; CDR3aa: CASSQGSGQETQYF; j_gene: TRBJ2-5; d_gene: NA; v_gene: TRBV4-2; abundance: NA
CDR3nt: TGCGCCAGCAGCCAAGGCCTCGTAAAGCGGGGGAGGGTTTACGAGCAGTACTTC; CDR3aa: CASSQGLVKRGRVYEQYF; j_gene: TRBJ2-7; d_gene: TRBD2; v_gene: TRBV4-3; abundance: NA
CDR3nt: TGTGCCTGGGAACTAGGCTACAATGAGCAGTTCTTC; CDR3aa: CAWELGYNEQFF; j_gene: TRBJ2-1; d_gene: NA; v_gene: TRBV30; abundance: NA
CDR3nt: TGTGCCAGCAGGCTAGCGGGAGGGCCCCACGAGCAGTACTTC; CDR3aa: CASRLAGGPHEQYF; j_gene: TRBJ2-7; d_gene: TRBD2; v_gene: TRBV6-5; abundance: NA
CDR3nt: TGTGCCAGCAGTGACAGGGGGTATGGCTACACCTTC; CDR3aa: CASSDRGYGYTF; j_gene: TRBJ1-2; d_gene: TRBD1; v_gene: TRBV25-1; abundance: NA
CDR3nt: TGCAGTGCTAGGGCAGGAGATACGCAGTATTTT; CDR3aa: CSARAGDTQYF; j_gene: TRBJ2-3; d_gene: NA; v_gene: TRBV20-1; abundance: NA
CDR3nt: TGTGCCAGCAGCGTAGCTCGGGAATCGGGTACTGAAGCTTTCTTT; CDR3aa: CASSVARESGTEAFF; j_gene: TRBJ1-1; d_gene: NA; v_gene: TRBV9; abundance: NA
CDR3nt: TGTGCCAGCGCAGCGCAGGGGGTCTACGAGCAGTACTTC; CDR3aa: CASAAQGVYEQYF; j_gene: TRBJ2-7; d_gene: TRBD1; v_gene: TRBV7-6; abundance: NA
CDR3nt: TGTGCCAGCAGCTTGCTAGGAGAGTACGAGCAGTACTTC; CDR3aa: CASSLLGEYEQYF; j_gene: TRBJ2-7; d_gene: NA; v_gene: TRBV5-6; abundance: NA
CDR3nt: TGTGCCAGTAGTATAGCCGTCCCAGGAAGCCAGCCCCAGCATTTT; CDR3aa: CASSIAVPGSQPQHF; j_gene: TRBJ1-5; d_gene: NA; v_gene: TRBV19; abundance: once
CDR3nt: TGTGCCTGGAGAGCACCGGGACAGGGGACAGATACGCAGTATTTT; CDR3aa: CAWRAPGQGTDTQYF; j_gene: TRBJ2-3; d_gene: TRBD1; v_gene: TRBV30; abundance: NA
CDR3nt: TGTGCCAGCAGTCCCGGGACAGGGATGGGTGGCTACACCTTC; CDR3aa: CASSPGTGMGGYTF; j_gene: TRBJ1-2; d_gene: TRBD1; v_gene: TRBV28; abundance: NA
CDR3nt: TGTGCCAGCAGCAGAAGACTAGCGGGGACCTACGAGCAGTACTTC; CDR3aa: CASSRRLAGTYEQYF; j_gene: TRBJ2-7; d_gene: TRBD2; v_gene: TRBV11-3; abundance: NA
CDR3nt: TGTGCCAGCTCATCTGGACGGGATTTATACGAGCAGTACTTC; CDR3aa: CASSSGRDLYEQYF; j_gene: TRBJ2-7; d_gene: NA; v_gene: TRBV18; abundance: NA
CDR3nt: TGTGCCAGCAGTCAGAGGACTTACAAAAAACTGTTTTTT; CDR3aa: CASSQRTYKKLFF; j_gene: TRBJ1-4; d_gene: NA; v_gene: TRBV6-5; abundance: NA
CDR3nt: TGTGCCAGCAGCTTAGGCCCCCTTCGGCGGGAGGGAAGCTCCTACGAGCAGTACTTC; CDR3aa: CASSLGPLRREGSSYEQYF; j_gene: TRBJ2-7; d_gene: TRBD2; v_gene: TRBV7-2; abundance: NA
CDR3nt: TGTGCCAGTAGTATTTTGGACAGTTCGACCGGGGAGCTGTTTTTT; CDR3aa: CASSILDSSTGELFF; j_gene: TRBJ2-2; d_gene: NA; v_gene: TRBV19; abundance: NA
CDR3nt: TGTGCCAGCAGCCTTGACAGGGACCTTTTAGGCATTCAGTACTTC; CDR3aa: CASSLDRDLLGIQYF; j_gene: TRBJ2-4; d_gene: TRBD1; v_gene: TRBV7-9; abundance: NA
CDR3nt: TGTGCCTGGAGTCGTCGGGGGAGAGATGAGCAGTTCTTC; CDR3aa: CAWSRRGRDEQFF; j_gene: TRBJ2-1; d_gene: NA; v_gene: TRBV30; abundance: NA
CDR3nt: TGCGCCAGCAGCCAGGACAGGGGGACCGGGGAGCTGTTTTTT; CDR3aa: CASSQDRGTGELFF; j_gene: TRBJ2-2; d_gene: TRBD1; v_gene: TRBV4-3; abundance: NA
CDR3nt: TGTGCCAGCAGTGAAGCTGGCGGAAATGAGCAGTTCTTC; CDR3aa: CASSEAGGNEQFF; j_gene: TRBJ2-1; d_gene: NA; v_gene: TRBV6-1; abundance: NA